The 20 T cell receptor beta chains below all came from one sample that was sequenced in a study of human T cells and chemical hapten exposure. TCRdb reprocessed the RACE reads with MiXCR, giving one entry per CDR3 protein. The sample carries some 90,000 distinct CDR3 sequences, about a tenth recorded once. Indicated time point: patch test 3, about 24 weeks after DPC sensitization. Treatment indicated: therapeutic diphenylcyclopropenone sensitization with weekly scalp DPC. Sequenced material: whole blood, taken in connection with sensitization to the hapten diphenylcyclopropenone (DPC). These receptors originate from a woman aged 30 to 39 with alopecia areata. Some clones in this sample may be carry-over from other donors' samples.

The chain is built from TRBV7-6 and TRBJ2-1, with 8 bases identical to TRBD2. CDR1 is SGHVS and CDR2 is FNYEAQ in the germline V gene. The junction had 9 bases not matched to a gene; V was cut back by 5 bases and J by 3 bases. This CDR3 spans 16 amino acids. The CDR3 DNA reads as TGTGCCAGCAGCCCGGGGGCTAGCGGGTTCTACAATGAGCAGTTCTTC. Encoded protein: CASSPGASGFYNEQFF.

This clonotype occurred many times. The rearrangement joins TRBV30 to TRBJ2-5; the D is unclear. Germline CDR1 GTSNPN, CDR2 SVGIG (reference sequence). The CDR3 contains 16 residues. Deletions cut 2 bases from V and 1 base from J, with 17 bases between. The CDR3 region is CAWSPHPWASQETQYF. Written as DNA, the CDR3 is TGTGCCTGGAGTCCCCATCCATGGGCTAGCCAAGAGACCCAGTACTTC.

The chain carries TRBV20-1 and TRBJ2-1, with 11 bases fitting TRBD2. The CDR3 has 14 amino acids. Unmatched junction bases numbered 3, after V lost 3 bases and J lost 5 bases. The germline gives CDR1 DFQATT, CDR2 SNEGSKA (reference sequence). The CDR3 spells CSARPGLADNEQFF. DNA for the CDR3: TGCAGTGCTAGGCCGGGACTAGCGGACAATGAGCAGTTCTTC.

This clonotype was picked up many times. The chain carries TRBV18 and TRBJ1-4; 7 nucleotides agree with TRBD1. The CDR3 runs to 19 residues. V lost 3 bases, J lost 5 bases, and 18 bases stayed unmatched. Germline V gene sequence: CDR1 KGHSH, CDR2 LQKENI. In nucleotides, the CDR3 is TGTGCCAGCTCACCTCGCATCGCCCTCTTACAGGGGCAAAATGAAAAACTGTTTTTT. It is translated as CASSPRIALLQGQNEKLFF.

This clonotype was seen ten or more times. The genes are TRBV9 and TRBJ2-1; 8 bases align to TRBD1. The CDR3 length is 15 residues. Germline V gene sequence: CDR1 SGDLS, CDR2 YYNGEE. The V and J ends lost 4 bases and 9 bases, in that order; junction bases with no gene match: 12. The CDR3 loop reads CASSPRTGTESEQFF. The CDR3 nucleotides are TGTGCCAGCAGCCCCCGGACAGGGACAGAGTCTGAGCAGTTCTTC.

There are many counts of this clonotype. V and J are TRBV20-1 and TRBJ2-4, with D possibly matching TRBD1 (5 bases). Germline assignment: CDR1 DFQATT and CDR2 SNEGSKA (reference sequence). The CDR3 sequence is 18 residues long. Between the trimmed V and J ends, which lost 1 base and 0 bases, there was a span of 19 bases. CDR3 amino acids: CSARGIGVNGLAKNIQYF. The CDR3 DNA follows: TGCAGTGCTAGAGGGATAGGGGTCAACGGTTTAGCCAAAAACATTCAGTACTTC.

The chain employs TRBV28 and TRBJ2-6; TRBD1 might be the D (6 bases). Looked up from germline, CDR1 is MDHEN and CDR2 is SYDVKM. CDR3 length: 16 amino acids. Deletions cut 6 bases from V and 2 bases from J, with 14 bases between. Here the CDR3 DNA reads TGTGCCAGCAGACCAACCGGGACAACTGGGGCCAACGTCCTGACTTTC. As protein: CASRPTGTTGANVLTF.

At least ten counts were recorded for this clonotype. This chain links TRBV3-1 with TRBJ2-1, with unresolved D. V was cut by 9 bases and J by 4 bases, with 7 bases left in between. Germline V gene sequence: CDR1 LGHDT, CDR2 YNNKEL (reference sequence). This CDR3 is built from 11 residues. This CDR3 reads CASALYNEQFF. CDR3 DNA: TGTGCCAGTGCCCTATACAATGAGCAGTTCTTC.

This clonotype has more than one count but fewer than ten. The V gene is TRBV5-5, the J gene TRBJ2-1; D may be TRBD1 (6 bases). This CDR3 is 17 amino acids long. Germline V gives CDR1 SGHKS, CDR2 YYEKEE (reference sequence). Trimming stripped 4 bases from V and 0 bases from J, with 17 bases between. CDR3 nucleotides: TGTGCCAGCAGCAGAACAGGGAATCAAGCCTCCTACAATGAGCAGTTCTTC. Its translation: CASSRTGNQASYNEQFF.

CDR3 loop: CASSLDRGATNEQFF. In nucleotides, the CDR3 is TGTGCCAGCAGCTTAGACAGGGGTGCAACTAATGAGCAGTTCTTC. V usage is TRBV11-2 and J usage is TRBJ2-1; possibly TRBD1 for D (6 bases). Trimming left V 0 bases short and J 7 bases short, with 13 bases between. The CDR3 has 15 amino acids. The germline V gene encodes CDR1 SGHAT and CDR2 FQNNGV.

The chain employs TRBV25-1 and TRBJ1-1; 8 bases agree with TRBD1. Germline V CDR1 and CDR2: MGHDK, SYGVNS. V lost 5 bases, J lost 4 bases, and 9 bases stayed unmatched. This CDR3 contains 15 residues. In nucleotides, the CDR3 is TGTGCCAGCAGTCCTCAGGGGGCGCGGGGCACTGAAGCTTTCTTT. It codes for CASSPQGARGTEAFF.

This chain links TRBV4-2 with TRBJ1-1, with 7 bases aligning to TRBD1. The V gene's germline CDR1 is LGHNA and CDR2 YNFKEQ. J lost 7 bases, V lost 0 bases, and 5 bases had no gene match. CDR3 size: 14 residues. CDR3 sequence: CASSQETGSFEAFF. The DNA of the CDR3 is TGTGCCAGCAGCCAAGAGACAGGGAGTTTTGAAGCTTTCTTT.

This clonotype appeared many times. The CDR3 nucleotides are TGTGCCACCACCTCAAGGTGGGGCACTGAAGCTTTCTTT. Its protein is CATTSRWGTEAFF. V and J are TRBV24-1 and TRBJ1-1; D not certain. The CDR3 runs 13 residues. Germline V gene data show CDR1 as KGHDR and CDR2 as SFDVKD. Trimming shortened V by 8 bases and J by 4 bases, and 13 bases separated the two germline ends.

In its sample, this clonotype was seen many times. This chain joins TRBV4-2 and TRBJ1-1; no reliable D call. Per germline, CDR1 LGHNA and CDR2 YNFKEQ. V was cut by 0 bases and J by 0 bases, with 5 bases left in between. This CDR3 spans 14 amino acids. CDR3 nucleotides: TGTGCCAGCAGCCAAGACCCCCTGAACACTGAAGCTTTCTTT. This encodes CASSQDPLNTEAFF.

The chain uses TRBV28 and TRBJ2-7; D not resolved. Per germline, CDR1 MDHEN and CDR2 SYDVKM. The CDR3 is 14 residues long. V lost 5 bases, J lost 2 bases, and 13 bases lay in between. As DNA, the CDR3 is TGTGCCAGCAGTACGGTGGTTGGTACCTACGAGCAGTACTTC. Translated, it gives CASSTVVGTYEQYF. Full variable domain (rest looked up from reference TRBV28 and TRBJ2-7): DVKVTQSSRYLVKRTGEKVFLECVQDMDHENMFWYRQDPGLGLRLIYFSYDVKMKEKGDIPEGYSVSREKKERFSLILESASTNQTSMYLCASSTVVGTYEQYFGPGTRLTVT.

Ten or more counts support this clonotype. The chain combines TRBV7-3 with TRBJ2-7; TRBD2 agrees at 8 bases. The CDR3 extends over 13 amino acids. The germline CDR1 and CDR2 sequences are SGHTA and FQGTGA. V lost 5 bases, J lost 5 bases, and 5 bases stayed unmatched. The CDR3 DNA follows: TGTGCCAGCAGCCTAAGCGGGAGAGACGAGCAGTACTTC. Encoded protein: CASSLSGRDEQYF.

This CDR3 is CASRFVREAFF. CDR3 sequence (DNA): TGTGCCAGCAGGTTCGTCCGTGAAGCTTTCTTT. The chain uses TRBV28 and TRBJ1-1; no firm D call. With 6 bases removed from V and 7 bases from J, the gap between germline ends came to 9 bases. CDR3 size: 11 residues. In germline, CDR1 is MDHEN, CDR2 SYDVKM.

The gene calls are TRBV27 and TRBJ1-1; D might be TRBD1 (5 bases). This CDR3 contains 14 residues. Germline CDR1 MNHEY, CDR2 SMNVEV (reference sequence). V was clipped by 6 bases and J by 2 bases, with 13 bases between them. This chain's CDR3 is CASSHRQSNTEAFF. DNA of the CDR3: TGTGCCAGCAGCCACCGACAGAGCAACACTGAAGCTTTCTTT.

This clonotype was seen many times. This chain links TRBV7-6 with TRBJ2-2; 7 bases fit TRBD2. This CDR3 spans 14 amino acids. Germline CDR1 is SGHVS and CDR2 is FNYEAQ. Germline trimming cut 0 bases from V and 5 bases from J; bases unmatched to any gene: 0. CDR3 residues: CASSLAGGTGELFF. The CDR3, as DNA: TGTGCCAGCAGCTTAGCGGGAGGGACCGGGGAGCTGTTTTTT.

This chain links TRBV20-1 with TRBJ1-1; D might be TRBD1 (5 bases). Germline V gene lookup returns CDR1 DFQATT and CDR2 SNEGSKA (reference sequence). This CDR3 is built from 13 residues. V lost 6 bases and J 0 bases, leaving 11 bases between the germline ends. CDR3: CSALTVMNTEAFF. The CDR3 DNA follows: TGCAGTGCCCTGACAGTCATGAACACTGAAGCTTTCTTT.